This TCR beta chain is from a study of technical replicates of blood from a handful of donors. Germline V gene data show CDR1 as SGHRS and CDR2 as YFSETQ. The CDR3 contains 12 residues. V was shortened by 0 bases and J by 8 bases, with 6 bases between the two germline ends. The table came from immunoSEQ multiplex PCR; TCRdb's copy has only in-frame clones and leaves some out. The table includes under 80,000 clones, under 90% detected once. What was sequenced was PBMCs. The rearrangement joins TRBV5-1 to TRBJ2-1, with a possible D match to TRBD2 (5 bases). The source of this sequence is a human donor in good health. Some clones in this sample may be carry-over from other donors' samples. The CDR3 DNA reads as TGCGCCAGCAGCTTGGGAGGGTATGAGCAGTTCTTC. Translation gives CASSLGGYEQFF.